Following are 9 T cell receptor beta chains from one sample sequenced in a study of OX40 agonist ivuxolimab in advanced cancers. Clones were sequenced by immunoSEQ multiplex PCR, and TCRdb holds only the in-frame ones, with some missing. The sample holds around 95,000 clones, roughly 93% seen once. The sample was CD4+ or CD8+ T cells sorted from blood, taken in a trial of the OX40 agonist ivuxolimab. The receptors were sampled from an adult with an advanced solid tumor such as melanoma, head and neck, liver or kidney cancer.

This chain joins TRBV12-5 and TRBJ2-5; 9 bases fit TRBD2. The CDR3 extends over 22 amino acids. Germline CDR1 reads LGHNT; CDR2 reads FRNRAP. V shed 2 bases, J shed 0 bases, and the junction held 22 bases outside the gene matches. CDR3: CASGLKEGRCGGRATYQETQYF. Written as DNA, the CDR3 is TGTGCTAGTGGTTTGAAGGAGGGTAGGTGTGGCGGGAGGGCCACGTACCAAGAGACCCAGTACTTC.

The J gene is TRBJ2-2, the V gene TRBV19, with D unclear. The CDR3 length is 14 residues. Trimming shortened V by 6 bases and J by 0 bases, and 8 bases separated the two germline ends. Germline CDR1 is LNHDA and CDR2 is SQIVND (reference sequence). CDR3 in amino acids: CASRSSANTGELFF. The CDR3 coding sequence is TGTGCCAGTAGGAGCAGCGCGAACACCGGGGAGCTGTTTTTT.

The chain links TRBV7-9 to TRBJ2-1; TRBD1 matches 9 bases. The CDR3 sequence is 16 residues long. Per the germline V gene, CDR1 is SEHNR and CDR2 is FQNEAQ (reference sequence). The V gene end was trimmed by 1 base and the J gene end by 7 bases; junction bases not matched to a gene: 8. The CDR3 sequence is CASSLGPQGAINEQFF. CDR3 sequence (DNA): TGTGCCAGCAGCTTAGGTCCACAGGGGGCTATTAATGAGCAGTTCTTC.

J is TRBJ2-7 and V is TRBV5-1; 11 bases match TRBD2. The CDR3 runs 17 residues. The ends lost 4 bases at V and 4 bases at J; junction bases unmatched: 13. The germline V gene has CDR1 SGHRS and CDR2 YFSETQ. CDR3 amino acids: CASSPRGPSGGLYEQYF. The CDR3 nucleotides read TGCGCCAGCAGCCCCAGGGGCCCTAGCGGGGGGTTGTACGAGCAGTACTTC. Looking up the rest from reference TRBV5-1 and TRBJ2-7 gives the full variable domain: KAGVTQTPRYLIKTRGQQVTLSCSPISGHRSVSWYQQTPGQGLQFLFEYFSETQRNKGNFPGRFSGRQFSNSRSEMNVSTLELGDSALYLCASSPRGPSGGLYEQYFGPGTRLTVT.

This sequence joins TRBV2 and TRBJ1-1; 10 positions match TRBD1. The CDR3 sequence is 14 residues long. The germline V gene encodes CDR1 SNHLY and CDR2 FYNNEI. Trimming took 6 bases from V and 2 from J; bases not matched to a gene: 3. CDR3 nucleotides: TGTGCCAGCAGCGGACAGGGGGTAAACACTGAAGCTTTCTTT. It translates to CASSGQGVNTEAFF.

This clone appeared a single time. This chain connects TRBV30 to TRBJ2-1; D may match TRBD1 or TRBD2 (5 bases each). V lost 0 bases and J lost 0, with 9 bases in between. The V gene's germline CDR1 is GTSNPN and CDR2 SVGIG (reference sequence). This CDR3 contains 15 residues. This CDR3 reads CAWSVAGSSYNEQFF. The CDR3 DNA sequence: TGTGCCTGGAGTGTAGCAGGGAGCTCCTACAATGAGCAGTTCTTC.

The chain has TRBV29-1 and TRBJ2-1; maybe TRBD2 (5 bases). CDR1 is SQVTM, CDR2 ANQGSEA, per germline. The CDR3 totals 15 residues. Trimming took off 8 bases at V and 1 base at J, with 18 bases between the two ends. CDR3 residues: CSPVAGLRSYNEQFF. CDR3 DNA: TGCAGCCCGGTGGCCGGACTCCGTTCCTACAATGAGCAGTTCTTC.

The chain couples TRBV4-1 to TRBJ2-7; D perhaps matches TRBD2 (6 bases). The CDR3 length is 14 residues. CDR1 is MGHRA and CDR2 is YSYEKL in the germline V gene. The V and J ends lost 3 bases and 3 bases respectively, with 12 bases between them. The CDR3 is CASSHQRAGYEQYF. The CDR3 DNA reads as TGCGCCAGCAGCCACCAGCGGGCCGGCTACGAGCAGTACTTC.

The chain carries TRBV27 and TRBJ1-1; D uncertain. Germline lookup yields CDR1 MNHEY and CDR2 SMNVEV (reference sequence). The CDR3 sequence is 13 residues long. Deletions cut 1 base from V and 1 base from J, with 4 bases between. CDR3: CASSLFPNTEAFF. The DNA of the CDR3 is TGTGCCAGCAGTTTATTCCCGAACACTGAAGCTTTCTTT.